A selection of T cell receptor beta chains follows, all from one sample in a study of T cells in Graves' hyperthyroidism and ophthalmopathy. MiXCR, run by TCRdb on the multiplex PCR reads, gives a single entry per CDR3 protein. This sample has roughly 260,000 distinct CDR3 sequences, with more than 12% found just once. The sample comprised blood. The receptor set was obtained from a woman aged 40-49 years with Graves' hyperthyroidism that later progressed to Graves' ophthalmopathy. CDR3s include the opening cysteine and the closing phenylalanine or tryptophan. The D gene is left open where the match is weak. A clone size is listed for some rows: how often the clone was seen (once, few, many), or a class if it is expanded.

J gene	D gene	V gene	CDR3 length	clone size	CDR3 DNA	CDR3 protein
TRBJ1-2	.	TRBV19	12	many	TGTGCCAGTACGGTGGGGTACTATGGCTACACCTTC	CASTVGYYGYTF
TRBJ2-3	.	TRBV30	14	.	TGTGCCTGGAGTCTCGAACGGGGCTACGATACGCAGTATTTT	CAWSLERGYDTQYF
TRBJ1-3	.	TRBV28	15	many	TGTGCCAGCAGGATTCCAGGGTACTCTGGAAACACCATATATTTT	CASRIPGYSGNTIYF
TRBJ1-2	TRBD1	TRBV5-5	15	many	TGTGCCAGCAGCTTCACCGGGACAGGGGACGGGGGCTACACCTTC	CASSFTGTGDGGYTF
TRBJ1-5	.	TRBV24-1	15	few	TGTGCCACCAGTGGAACACAGGGTAGCAATCAGCCCCAGCATTTT	CATSGTQGSNQPQHF
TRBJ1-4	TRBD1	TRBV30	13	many	TGTGCCTGGAGTGGGACAGGGGGTGAAAAACTGTTTTTT	CAWSGTGGEKLFF
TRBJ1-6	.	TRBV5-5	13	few	TGTGCCAGCAGCTTGCTGAGGGATTCACCCCTCCACTTT	CASSLLRDSPLHF
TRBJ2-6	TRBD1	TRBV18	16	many	TGTGCCAGCTCACCGGGACAGGGGTCTGGGGCCAACGTCCTGACTTTC	CASSPGQGSGANVLTF
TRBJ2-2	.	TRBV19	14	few	TGTGCCAGTAGTATAGGGACCGTCAGCGGGGAGCTGTTTTTT	CASSIGTVSGELFF
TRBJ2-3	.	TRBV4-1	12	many	TGCGCCAGCAGTCGAGTCGGAGATACGCAGTATTTT	CASSRVGDTQYF